The 29 T cell receptor beta chains presented below share a single source sample, sequenced in a study of T cells in Graves' hyperthyroidism and ophthalmopathy. The source material, RNA transcripts, was used to amplify TCR beta CDR3 regions. The study used the HTBI primer set for a first-round RT-PCR of the TCR CDR3. TCRdb passed the multiplex PCR reads through MiXCR, listing each CDR3 protein once. The sample comprises 450,000 to 600,000 distinct CDR3 sequences, just under 20% of which are singletons, and approximately 50% rests with the top ten. Sequencing was performed on blood. The receptors come from a man in his forties with Graves' ophthalmopathy.

This clonotype was seen many times. The CDR3 bases are TGTGCCAGCAGCTTAGATCAGGGTCAGCCCCAGCATTTT. Protein: CASSLDQGQPQHF. The gene calls are TRBV11-2 and TRBJ1-5, with a tentative D call TRBD1 (5 bases). V lost 0 bases to trimming and J lost 6 bases, with 6 bases between them. The CDR3 is 13 residues long. CDR1 SGHAT and CDR2 FQNNGV come from the germline V gene.

In this sample, this clonotype turned up a few times. The chain carries TRBV7-3 and TRBJ2-1; 9 nucleotides agree with TRBD1. CDR3 size: 16 residues. V was pared by 0 bases and J by 7 bases, with 7 bases of the junction left unmatched. From germline, CDR1 is SGHTA and CDR2 FQGTGA. CDR3 in DNA: TGTGCCAGCAGCTTAACCGGACAGGGGCAGGGGAATGAGCAGTTCTTC. The encoded protein is CASSLTGQGQGNEQFF.

This clonotype was seen at least ten times. The chain has TRBV6-1 and TRBJ2-3, with a possible D match to TRBD1 (6 bases). The CDR3 has 14 residues. V lost 6 bases to trimming and J lost 2 bases, with 12 bases between them. Germline V gives CDR1 MNHNS, CDR2 SASEGT. The CDR3 sequence: CASRARGDTDTQYF. In nucleotides, the CDR3 is TGTGCCAGCAGAGCCAGGGGTGACACAGATACGCAGTATTTT.

The CDR3 DNA reads as TGTGCCACCAGCCTACGAGGGGACGGGACGTATGGCTACACCTTC. As protein: CATSLRGDGTYGYTF. The V call is TRBV15, the J call TRBJ1-2; weak D call: TRBD1 (5 bases). Germline CDR1 and CDR2: LNHNV and YYDKDF (reference sequence). V was shortened by 5 bases and J by 5 bases, with 18 bases between the two germline ends. The CDR3 runs to 15 residues.

This clonotype was recorded a few times. The rearrangement links TRBV20-1 to TRBJ2-7, with TRBD2 matching over 14 bases. Germline CDR1 reads DFQATT; CDR2 reads SNEGSKA (reference sequence). V trimming: 2 bases; J trimming: 6 bases; junction bases outside the gene matches: 9. This CDR3 spans 16 amino acids. The CDR3 DNA follows: TGCAGTGCTAGACGACTCGGGACTAGCGGGGGAGGCGAGCAGTACTTC. The encoded protein is CSARRLGTSGGGEQYF.

This clonotype was detected only a few times. The rearrangement links TRBV12-3 or TRBV12-4 to TRBJ2-2; D is undetermined. There are 13 residues in the CDR3. The V gene lost 4 bases and the J gene lost 9 bases, with 12 bases spanning the gap. The CDR3 is CASSSRPGRELFF. The CDR3 coding sequence is TGTGCCAGCAGTTCCCGCCCCGGTCGGGAGCTGTTTTTT.

In this sample, this clonotype turned up many times. This sequence joins TRBV12-3 or TRBV12-4 and TRBJ2-3, with 10 bases aligning to TRBD2. The CDR3 spans 12 residues. V gave up 6 bases and J gave up 12 bases; unmatched junction bases: 6. Here the CDR3 reads CASSYIAGGQYF. DNA for the CDR3: TGTGCCAGCAGCTATATAGCGGGAGGACAGTATTTT.

In regard to this clonotype: This may arise from a read error, as a much more abundant clone is one base away. J is TRBJ1-2 and V is TRBV30; D not resolved. V lost 1 base, J lost 4 bases, and 7 bases lay in between. The germline V gene encodes CDR1 GTSNPN and CDR2 SVGIG (reference sequence). The CDR3 runs 12 residues. The chain's CDR3 is CAWSAGSYGYTF. Here the CDR3 DNA reads TGTGCCTGGAGTGCCGGGAGCTATGGCTACACCTTC.

This chain uses TRBV7-9 with TRBJ1-1, with D maybe TRBD1 (6 bases). The CDR3 has 15 residues. Between the trimmed V and J ends, which lost 2 bases and 4 bases, there was a span of 14 bases. From germline, CDR1 is SEHNR and CDR2 FQNEAQ (reference sequence). CDR3 nucleotide sequence: TGTGCCAGCAGCTTATGGGGGGGGGCAGGCACTGAAGCTTTCTTT. Translation: CASSLWGGAGTEAFF.

This chain uses TRBV5-1 with TRBJ1-2; D remains unclear. The germline V gene encodes CDR1 SGHRS and CDR2 YFSETQ. Trimming pared 4 bases from V and 5 bases from J, leaving 18 bases between. The CDR3 covers 15 residues. The CDR3 bases are TGCGCCAGCAGCCCCGGCTCAACGGACGCGTATGGCTACACCTTC. Encoded protein: CASSPGSTDAYGYTF.

This clonotype was seen a handful of times. V gene TRBV6-5 combines with J gene TRBJ2-1, with D possibly being TRBD1 or TRBD2 (6 bases each). Trimming removed 4 bases from V and 8 bases from J, with 21 bases in between. Per germline, CDR1 MNHEY and CDR2 SVGAGI. This CDR3 region has 16 residues. The CDR3 sequence is CASSSSGRGRHHEQFF. CDR3 DNA: TGTGCCAGCAGTTCTTCCGGCCGGGGGCGGCATCATGAGCAGTTCTTC.

This chain joins TRBV7-9 and TRBJ1-6; D not resolved. The germline V and J ends were trimmed by 2 bases and 4 bases, with 18 bases remaining between them. Looked up from germline, CDR1 is SEHNR and CDR2 is FQNEAQ (reference sequence). The CDR3 has 18 amino acids. The CDR3: CASSLRNSWDSYNSPLHF. CDR3 bases: TGTGCCAGCAGCTTAAGGAATTCATGGGATTCGTATAATTCACCCCTCCACTTT.

The sample holds a few counts of this clonotype. This chain uses TRBV20-1 with TRBJ2-7; TRBD2 agrees at 12 bases. Trimming at V came to 0 bases and at J to 2 bases, leaving 11 bases not matched to a gene. The CDR3 sequence is 18 residues long. Per the germline V gene, CDR1 is DFQATT and CDR2 is SNEGSKA (reference sequence). In DNA form, the CDR3 reads TGCAGTGCTAGAGATCTCGGACTAGCGGGGAGGGGGACCTACGAGCAGTACTTC. Translation gives CSARDLGLAGRGTYEQYF.

This clonotype was recorded at least ten times. The gene calls are TRBV18 and TRBJ1-2, with D perhaps matching TRBD1 (6 bases). The CDR3 is 13 residues long. Trimming pared 3 bases from V and 6 bases from J, leaving 11 bases between. Germline V lookup: CDR1 KGHSH, CDR2 LQKENI. The chain's CDR3 is CASSPRGGDGYTF. The CDR3 DNA sequence: TGTGCCAGCTCACCCAGGGGAGGGGATGGCTACACCTTC.

This clonotype was detected only a few times. J is TRBJ2-3 and V is TRBV6-9; 8 bases are shared with TRBD1. V trimming: 3 bases; J trimming: 4 bases; junction bases outside the gene matches: 6. Germline V gene data show CDR1 as MNHGY and CDR2 as SVAAGI. This CDR3 is built from 15 residues. The CDR3 sequence: CASSYSDRAADTQYF. The CDR3 nucleotides read TGTGCCAGCAGTTACTCGGACAGGGCGGCAGATACGCAGTATTTT.

This clonotype was detected many times. The chain employs TRBV28 and TRBJ2-7; no clear D gene. The CDR3 spans 13 residues. V lost 3 bases and J lost 6, with 12 bases in between. Germline V CDR1 and CDR2: MDHEN, SYDVKM. This CDR3 reads CASSLLGPAEQYF. The CDR3, as DNA: TGTGCCAGCAGTTTGCTAGGCCCGGCCGAGCAGTACTTC.

The V and J genes are TRBV12-3 or TRBV12-4 and TRBJ2-4; TRBD2 might be the D (5 bases). CDR3 length: 14 amino acids. V lost 3 bases, J lost 7 bases, and 13 bases lay in between. The CDR3 loop reads CASSLGASSNIQYF. In DNA form, the CDR3 reads TGTGCCAGCAGTTTGGGAGCTAGCTCCAACATTCAGTACTTC.

The J gene is TRBJ1-6, the V gene TRBV6-2 or TRBV6-3; no reliable D call. Trimming took off 6 bases at V and 4 bases at J, with 13 bases between the two ends. The CDR3 has 15 residues. CDR1 is MNHEY and CDR2 is SVGEGT in the germline V gene. CDR3 loop: CASSVLQDYNSPLHF. CDR3 coding DNA: TGTGCCAGCAGCGTCTTGCAGGATTATAATTCACCCCTCCACTTT.

This chain uses TRBV2 with TRBJ1-5, with D possibly being TRBD1 (5 bases). The CDR3 totals 14 residues. The germline V gene has CDR1 SNHLY and CDR2 FYNNEI. V lost 3 bases, J lost 5 bases, and 11 bases lay in between. The chain's CDR3 is CASSEQSGHQPQHF. CDR3 in DNA: TGTGCCAGCAGTGAGCAGTCAGGGCATCAGCCCCAGCATTTT.

This clonotype was observed a handful of times. The chain is built from TRBV27 and TRBJ1-6; D not resolved. There are 13 residues in the CDR3. The V end was cut by 6 bases, the J end by 8 bases, with 11 bases between. The germline CDR1 and CDR2 sequences are MNHEY and SMNVEV (reference sequence). The CDR3 here is CASSLLTDSPLHF. The CDR3 DNA reads as TGTGCCAGCAGCCTTCTGACGGATTCACCCCTCCACTTT.

This clonotype was observed many times. The DNA of the CDR3 is TGTGCCAGCAGTTCCAGGGGATACAATGAGCAGTTCTTC. It translates to CASSSRGYNEQFF. The chain links TRBV28 to TRBJ2-1; perhaps TRBD1 as D (6 bases). Germline V gene sequence: CDR1 MDHEN, CDR2 SYDVKM. V lost 4 bases to trimming and J lost 4 bases, with 8 bases between them. There are 13 residues in the CDR3. The whole variable domain, filled in from reference TRBV28 and TRBJ2-1, reads DVKVTQSSRYLVKRTGEKVFLECVQDMDHENMFWYRQDPGLGLRLIYFSYDVKMKEKGDIPEGYSVSREKKERFSLILESASTNQTSMYLCASSSRGYNEQFFGPGTRLTVL.

The rearrangement joins TRBV7-8 to TRBJ2-3; D unclear. V lost 4 bases and J 3 bases, leaving 11 bases between the germline ends. The CDR3 contains 14 residues. Germline loops: CDR1 SGHVS, CDR2 FQNEAQ. CDR3 loop: CASSSYLETDTQYF. In nucleotides, the CDR3 is TGTGCCAGCAGCTCCTACCTGGAGACAGATACGCAGTATTTT.

V and J are TRBV20-1 and TRBJ1-1; the D gene is possibly TRBD1 (6 bases). CDR1 and CDR2 (germline): DFQATT, SNEGSKA (reference sequence). V was trimmed by 4 bases and J by 0 bases, leaving 12 bases between them. The CDR3 runs to 14 residues. The CDR3 loop is CSAKRQEMNTEAFF. For the CDR3, the DNA is TGCAGTGCTAAGAGACAGGAGATGAACACTGAAGCTTTCTTT.

This clonotype has only a few counts. The gene calls are TRBV28 and TRBJ2-2; unclear D gene. The germline V and J ends were trimmed by 8 bases and 1 base, with 11 bases remaining between them. Per germline, CDR1 MDHEN and CDR2 SYDVKM. The CDR3 sequence is 14 residues long. The CDR3: CASGTSRNTGELFF. CDR3 coding DNA: TGTGCCAGCGGCACGTCTCGGAACACCGGGGAGCTGTTTTTT.

This clonotype was seen a handful of times. The chain uses TRBV5-1 and TRBJ2-1; TRBD1 might be the D (6 bases). Germline values: CDR1 SGHRS, CDR2 YFSETQ. The CDR3 length is 15 residues. Between the trimmed V and J ends, which lost 3 bases and 8 bases, there was a span of 18 bases. The CDR3 DNA follows: TGCGCCAGCAGCTCGTCGACAGGTACAATCGATGAGCAGTTCTTC. Translation gives CASSSSTGTIDEQFF.

The chain couples TRBV3-1 to TRBJ2-5, with 9 bases aligning to TRBD2. Per the germline V gene, CDR1 is LGHDT and CDR2 is YNNKEL (reference sequence). The trim removed 1 base at V and 1 base at J, leaving 7 bases unmatched. This CDR3 spans 17 amino acids. The CDR3 DNA sequence: TGTGCCAGCAGCCAAGTGGTGGGCGGGGGGGTCCAAGAGACCCAGTACTTC. It translates to CASSQVVGGGVQETQYF.

This clonotype was observed a few times. This chain connects TRBV9 to TRBJ2-7; 8 bases fit TRBD2. With V trimmed by 0 bases and J by 7 bases, 9 bases remained unmatched. Germline V lookup: CDR1 SGDLS, CDR2 YYNGEE. The length of the CDR3 is 15 residues. The CDR3 nucleotides read TGTGCCAGCAGCGTAGCTCCGGGGGGGCATGGAGAGCAGTACTTC. Amino acid sequence: CASSVAPGGHGEQYF.

The chain recombines TRBV19 with TRBJ1-6, with TRBD1 as a possible D gene (6 bases). Trimming stripped 6 bases from V and 9 bases from J, with 9 bases between. Germline V gene data show CDR1 as LNHDA and CDR2 as SQIVND (reference sequence). The CDR3 sequence is 12 residues long. The DNA for the CDR3 is TGTGCCAGTAGAGGGGGGGTTTCACCCCTCCACTTT. The encoded protein is CASRGGVSPLHF.

This clonotype appeared many times. The V call is TRBV19, the J call TRBJ1-5; D is unclear. Germline V gives CDR1 LNHDA, CDR2 SQIVND (reference sequence). The V and J ends lost 2 bases and 3 bases respectively, with 5 bases between them. This CDR3 comprises 13 residues. DNA for the CDR3: TGTGCCAGTAGTATAAGATACAATCAGCCCCAGCATTTT. Translation: CASSIRYNQPQHF.